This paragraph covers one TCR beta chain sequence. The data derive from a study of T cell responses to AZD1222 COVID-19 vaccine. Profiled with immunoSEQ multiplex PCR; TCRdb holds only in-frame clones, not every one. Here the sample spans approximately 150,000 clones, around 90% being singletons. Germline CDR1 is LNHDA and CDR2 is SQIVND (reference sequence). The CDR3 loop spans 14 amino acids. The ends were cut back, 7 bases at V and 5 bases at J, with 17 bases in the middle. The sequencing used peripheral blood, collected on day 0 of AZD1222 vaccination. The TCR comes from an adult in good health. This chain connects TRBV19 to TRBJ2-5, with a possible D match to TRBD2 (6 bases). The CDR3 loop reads CASTRSGGEETQYF. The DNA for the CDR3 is TGTGCCAGTACTCGATCCGGGGGTGAGGAGACCCAGTACTTC. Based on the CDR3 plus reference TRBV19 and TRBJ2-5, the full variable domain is DGGITQSPKYLFRKEGQNVTLSCEQNLNHDAMYWYRQDPGQGLRLIYYSQIVNDFQKGDIAEGYSVSREKKESFPLTVTSAQKNPTAFYLCASTRSGGEETQYFGPGTRLLVL.